Reported below is one T cell receptor (beta chain). Per the study methods: Amplifying reference gene primers gave estimates of nucleated cell counts. Produced via immunoSEQ multiplex PCR; TCRdb's table is partial and in-frame only. The V and J calls and the clone size are those of that table, but D and trimming were determined from the DNA. The sample carries about 120,000 clones, roughly 79% recorded once. This sample stems from a study of blood T cell repertoires in COVID-19. Across the whole study: The samples span acute and convalescent COVID-19 from the United States, Italy and Spain. PBMCs, B-cell-depleted T cells, or T cells provided the cDNA or gDNA that made up the material.

The ends lost 4 bases at V and 4 bases at J; junction bases unmatched: 6. The CDR3 totals 15 residues. Germline CDR1 SGHVS, CDR2 FNYEAQ. The TCR was taken from an elderly woman with active or convalescent COVID-19. The V call is TRBV7-6, the J call TRBJ2-3, with 9 bases that match TRBD2. Material for sequencing was peripheral blood. The CDR3, as DNA: TGTGCCAGCAGCTCTGTAGCGGGAGAGGCAGATACGCAGTATTTT. Amino acid sequence: CASSSVAGEADTQYF. Based on the CDR3 plus reference TRBV7-6 and TRBJ2-3, the full variable domain is GAGVSQSPRYKVTKRGQDVALRCDPISGHVSLYWYRQALGQGPEFLTYFNYEAQQDKSGLPNDRFSAERPEGSISTLTIQRTEQRDSAMYRCASSSVAGEADTQYFGPGTRLTVL.